This T cell receptor (beta chain) was sequenced for a study of T cells in Graves' hyperthyroidism and ophthalmopathy. TCR beta CDR3 sequences were amplified from RNA transcripts. A set of HTBI primers served as the primers for a first-round RT-PCR of the TCR CDR3. TCRdb re-derived calls from the multiplex PCR reads in MiXCR, one entry per CDR3 protein. The repertoire holds 500,000 to 800,000 distinct CDR3 sequences, with 13% to 15% as singletons. This clonotype has ten or more counts. Material for sequencing was blood. The receptor was isolated from a woman aged 50 to 60 with Graves' ophthalmopathy.

The CDR3 region has the DNA TGTGCCAGCAGCCGGGGACTAGCGTTGGTCATTGAGCAGTTCTTC. This gives the protein CASSRGLALVIEQFF. The rearrangement links TRBV12-3 or TRBV12-4 to TRBJ2-1, with 10 bases lining up with TRBD2. Losses at the gene ends were 6 bases for V and 9 bases for J; bases not matched to a gene: 11. This CDR3 spans 15 amino acids.